This T cell receptor beta chain was sequenced in a study of CD8 T cells in Susac syndrome. Random hexamers were used to reverse transcribe 0.5 to 1 ug of RNA. TCRdb ran MiXCR on the immunoSEQ multiplex PCR reads and lists one entry per CDR3 protein. This repertoire shows about 120,000 distinct CDR3 sequences, roughly 94% found once; its top ten account for roughly 0.092%. This CDR3 is 15 amino acids long. V lost 4 bases, J lost 0 bases, and 11 bases lay in between. CDR1 and CDR2 from the germline V gene are SGHRS and YFSETQ. What was sequenced was CD4+ T cells from PBMCs. The clonotype was recovered from a human donor in good health. This chain links TRBV5-1 with TRBJ2-1; TRBD1 or TRBD2 may be the D gene (5 bases each). The CDR3 DNA reads TGCGCCAGCAGCAAGGGACGGAGCTCCTACAATGAGCAGTTCTTC. Translated, it gives CASSKGRSSYNEQFF.